This T cell receptor beta chain came from a study of vaccination and CD4 T cells after COVID-19. The wider study: Two of the convalescents were Hispanic, and convalescents were six males and four females. Post-COVID samples had a sampling time that fell a median approximately 97 days after diagnosis (range 35 to 161). The study collected post-vaccine samples a median 72 days after dose two, with a range of 14 to 241.

Germline-derived CDR1 and CDR2 are SGHNT and YYREEE (reference sequence). CDR3 length: 13 residues. Trimming took 4 bases from V and 5 from J, leaving 12 bases between them. Treatment given: roughly 11-day PBMC culture with coronavirus spike peptide pools or control peptides (ViraFEST assay). The authors cultured roughly 1.9 million PBMCs per well with around 10 IU/ml IL-2 and 7.5 to 10 ug/ml peptide pools. The study sequenced cultured CD4+ T cell DNA using the Oncomine TCR Beta short-read assay. One entry per CDR3 protein results from TCRdb running MiXCR on the PCR reads. Among over 15,000 distinct CDR3 sequences, 40% to 45% were seen once, and the ten largest hold 20% to 25%. Notes on this clonotype: Its cognate antigen is unknown.

The V and J genes are TRBV5-4 and TRBJ2-5; D perhaps matches TRBD2 (5 bases). Specimen: cultured CD4+ T cells from blood. The sequence came from a human donor with COVID-19. The CDR3, as DNA: TGTGCCAGCAGCGGAGGACGCCCGGAGACCCAGTACTTC. Its protein product is CASSGGRPETQYF.